These 22 T cell receptor beta chains came from one sample sequenced in a study of blood T cell repertoires in COVID-19 (dated by TCRdb to about 2020). Library preparation was by the immunoSEQ multiplex PCR assay. TCRdb limited this immuneACCESS table to in-frame rearrangements with V and J called. A share of clones is missing; checked studies link under half to unresolved V genes, and the rest is unexplained. The sample contains tens of thousands of clones, more than 80% of them found a single time. In total, the top ten clones hold around 4.8% of the sample. Sequences were obtained from peripheral blood. All receptors come from a man aged 80 or over with COVID-19, enrolled during active disease.

This clone was seen just once. V gene TRBV27 combines with J gene TRBJ2-7; 8 bases line up with TRBD1. Per germline, CDR1 MNHEY and CDR2 SMNVEV (reference sequence). This CDR3 spans 17 amino acids. Trimming removed 5 bases from V and 4 bases from J; junction bases left unmatched: 16. CDR3 DNA: TGTGCCAGCAGTCCATACCCCCTCAGGACAGGGTTTTACGAGCAGTACTTC. Translating it yields CASSPYPLRTGFYEQYF.

The V and J genes are TRBV5-1 and TRBJ1-5; D might be TRBD1 (5 bases). V gave up 3 bases and J gave up 0 bases, with 10 bases separating them. The CDR3 sequence is 15 residues long. The V gene's germline CDR1 is SGHRS and CDR2 YFSETQ. The CDR3 nucleotides are TGCGCCAGCAGCTCGCAGGGAGGTAGCAATCAGCCCCAGCATTTT. This translates into CASSSQGGSNQPQHF.

This chain joins TRBV21-1 and TRBJ1-5; the D call TRBD1 from the table was never checked on the DNA. TRBV21-1 has pseudogene status. The CDR3 totals 16 residues. The CDR3 sequence: CASTFVRGSSNQPQHF. DNA of the CDR3: TGTGCCAGCACCTTCGTCAGGGGGTCAAGCAATCAGCCCCAGCATTTT.

This sequence joins TRBV4-3 and TRBJ1-5, with D hard to call. Germline V CDR1 and CDR2: LGHNA, YSLEER. This CDR3 is built from 17 residues. V was cut by 0 bases and J by 0 bases, with 12 bases left in between. In DNA, the CDR3 is TGCGCCAGCAGCCAAGATCTCACTATAGATAGCAATCAGCCCCAGCATTTT. It yields the protein CASSQDLTIDSNQPQHF.

V is TRBV10-3 and J is TRBJ2-3; 11 nucleotides agree with TRBD2. The junction had 3 bases not matched to a gene; V was cut back by 1 base and J by 0 bases. The germline gives CDR1 ENHRY, CDR2 SYGVKD. This CDR3 region has 17 residues. As DNA, the CDR3 is TGTGCCATCAGTGAGTTCTCTAGCGGGGGGAGCACAGATACGCAGTATTTT. Protein product: CAISEFSSGGSTDTQYF.

The chain recombines TRBV5-4 with TRBJ2-3; 8 bases match TRBD2. Germline lookup yields CDR1 SGHNT and CDR2 YYREEE (reference sequence). The CDR3 is 19 residues long. V trimming: 3 bases; J trimming: 2 bases; junction bases outside the gene matches: 17. CDR3 nucleotides: TGTGCCAGCAGCTGGCCGGTGAGCGGGGGCCATTCTATCACAGATACGCAGTATTTT. Its protein is CASSWPVSGGHSITDTQYF. Based on the CDR3 plus reference TRBV5-4 and TRBJ2-3, the full variable domain is ETGVTQSPTHLIKTRGQQVTLRCSSQSGHNTVSWYQQALGQGPQFIFQYYREEENGRGNFPPRFSGLQFPNYSSELNVNALELDDSALYLCASSWPVSGGHSITDTQYFGPGTRLTVL.

The chain combines TRBV5-1 with TRBJ2-7, with D unresolved. There are 14 residues in the CDR3. V lost 5 bases to trimming and J lost 7 bases, with 19 bases between them. Looked up from germline, CDR1 is SGHRS and CDR2 is YFSETQ. The CDR3, as DNA: TGCGCCAGCAGTCAGTCGTCCCTTACGAGGGAGCAGTACTTC. Amino acid sequence: CASSQSSLTREQYF. The whole variable domain, remainder taken from reference TRBV5-1 and TRBJ2-7, is KAGVTQTPRYLIKTRGQQVTLSCSPISGHRSVSWYQQTPGQGLQFLFEYFSETQRNKGNFPGRFSGRQFSNSRSEMNVSTLELGDSALYLCASSQSSLTREQYFGPGTRLTVT.

The chain carries TRBV4-3 and TRBJ2-3; D unresolved. CDR3 size: 13 residues. Trimming pared 0 bases from V and 6 bases from J, leaving 7 bases between. Germline assignment: CDR1 LGHNA and CDR2 YSLEER. This chain's CDR3 is CASSQDPVDTQYF. CDR3 in DNA: TGCGCCAGCAGCCAAGATCCCGTGGATACGCAGTATTTT.

The rearrangement joins TRBV11-2 to TRBJ1-6; perhaps TRBD1 as D (5 bases). The CDR3 runs to 17 residues. Germline CDR1 and CDR2: SGHAT and FQNNGV. The ends were cut back, 2 bases at V and 0 bases at J, with 11 bases in the middle. The CDR3 here is CASSLRGSGSYNSPLHF. In nucleotides, the CDR3 is TGTGCCAGCAGCTTAAGGGGCTCGGGCTCCTATAATTCACCCCTCCACTTT.

J is TRBJ2-5 and V is TRBV4-1; 11 bases agree with TRBD1. The CDR3 runs to 15 residues. J was trimmed by 3 bases and V by 3 bases; bases with no gene match: 3. Germline V gene data show CDR1 as MGHRA and CDR2 as YSYEKL. This chain's CDR3 is CASSHPGQGEETQYF. The CDR3 DNA reads as TGCGCCAGCAGCCACCCGGGACAGGGGGAAGAGACCCAGTACTTC.

The rearrangement links TRBV5-1 to TRBJ2-6; D remains ambiguous. Trimming pared 6 bases from V and 0 bases from J, leaving 10 bases between. The germline V gene encodes CDR1 SGHRS and CDR2 YFSETQ. The CDR3 runs 15 residues. The CDR3 nucleotides are TGCGCCAGCACAGACGGAGCCTCTGGGGCCAACGTCCTGACTTTC. This gives the protein CASTDGASGANVLTF. Variable domain in full (rest from reference TRBV5-1 and TRBJ2-6): KAGVTQTPRYLIKTRGQQVTLSCSPISGHRSVSWYQQTPGQGLQFLFEYFSETQRNKGNFPGRFSGRQFSNSRSEMNVSTLELGDSALYLCASTDGASGANVLTFGAGSRLTVL.

The V gene is TRBV7-2, the J gene TRBJ2-7; 7 nucleotides line up with TRBD1. This CDR3 is built from 15 residues. From germline, CDR1 is SGHTA and CDR2 FQGNSA. The V and J ends lost 5 bases and 1 base, in that order; junction bases with no gene match: 8. This CDR3 reads CASSVGGYVSYEQYF. The CDR3 DNA sequence: TGTGCCAGCAGCGTAGGGGGCTACGTTTCCTACGAGCAGTACTTC. The full variable domain, its missing parts supplied by reference TRBV7-2 and TRBJ2-7, is GAGVSQSPSNKVTEKGKDVELRCDPISGHTALYWYRQSLGQGLEFLIYFQGNSAPDKSGLPSDRFSAERTGGSVSTLTIQRTQQEDSAVYLCASSVGGYVSYEQYFGPGTRLTVT.

This clone was detected only once. The chain recombines TRBV19 with TRBJ1-6; 9 nucleotides match TRBD1. Germline CDR1 reads LNHDA; CDR2 reads SQIVND (reference sequence). The V gene end was trimmed by 6 bases and the J gene end by 6 bases; junction bases not matched to a gene: 6. The CDR3 totals 15 residues. The CDR3 region has the DNA TGTGCCAGTAGCCCCACAGGGGGCGGTAATTCACCCCTCCACTTT. Protein: CASSPTGGGNSPLHF. The entire variable domain, with the rest obtained from reference TRBV19 and TRBJ1-6, is as follows: DGGITQSPKYLFRKEGQNVTLSCEQNLNHDAMYWYRQDPGQGLRLIYYSQIVNDFQKGDIAEGYSVSREKKESFPLTVTSAQKNPTAFYLCASSPTGGGNSPLHFGNGTRLTVT.

In this sample, this clone turned up once. V gene TRBV28 combines with J gene TRBJ2-4; TRBD1 aligns across 7 bases. In germline, CDR1 is MDHEN, CDR2 SYDVKM. This CDR3 region has 16 residues. With 5 bases clipped from V and 0 bases from J, the junction kept 7 bases outside the gene matches. CDR3 in amino acids: CASSPGTALAKNIQYF. The CDR3 nucleotides are TGTGCCAGCAGTCCCGGGACAGCTCTAGCCAAAAACATTCAGTACTTC.

The V and J genes are TRBV27 and TRBJ2-7; 9 nucleotides agree with TRBD1. J lost 2 bases, V lost 0 bases, and 2 bases had no gene match. The CDR3 has 15 amino acids. Germline V gives CDR1 MNHEY, CDR2 SMNVEV (reference sequence). The CDR3 sequence: CASSLSGTGPYEQYF. DNA of the CDR3: TGTGCCAGCAGTTTATCGGGGACAGGGCCCTACGAGCAGTACTTC.

The chain couples TRBV27 to TRBJ1-5, with D possibly matching TRBD1 (5 bases). Trimming shortened V by 0 bases and J by 2 bases, and 11 bases separated the two germline ends. This CDR3 region has 16 residues. Germline V gene sequence: CDR1 MNHEY, CDR2 SMNVEV (reference sequence). The CDR3 region has the DNA TGTGCCAGCAGTTTATCCTCAACAGGACGCAATCAGCCCCAGCATTTT. This translates into CASSLSSTGRNQPQHF.

The rearrangement uses TRBV6-6 and TRBJ2-7, with TRBD2 matching 13 bases. Trimming at V came to 5 bases and at J to 3 bases, leaving 7 bases not matched to a gene. This CDR3 is built from 16 residues. Looked up from germline, CDR1 is MNHNY and CDR2 is SVGAGI (reference sequence). The CDR3 DNA reads TGTGCCAGCAGTACTAGCGGGAGGGAATCCTACTACGAGCAGTACTTC. It yields the protein CASSTSGRESYYEQYF.

The rearrangement links TRBV5-6 to TRBJ1-1, with D uncertain. The length of the CDR3 is 14 residues. Germline-derived CDR1 and CDR2 are SGHDT and YYEEEE. Between the trimmed V and J ends, which lost 1 base and 1 base, there was a span of 8 bases. The CDR3 region is CASSLRDENTEAFF. The CDR3 region has the DNA TGTGCCAGCAGCTTGAGAGATGAGAACACTGAAGCTTTCTTT.

The rearrangement links TRBV5-1 to TRBJ1-1; a possible D gene is TRBD1 (6 bases). CDR3 length equals 14 residues. The V end was cut by 4 bases, the J end by 4 bases, with 14 bases between. Germline CDR1 is SGHRS and CDR2 is YFSETQ. CDR3 in DNA: TGCGCCAGCAGCGCGGTGGGGGGGCTCACTGAAGCTTTCTTT. It codes for CASSAVGGLTEAFF. Filled out from reference TRBV5-1 and TRBJ1-1, the complete variable domain reads KAGVTQTPRYLIKTRGQQVTLSCSPISGHRSVSWYQQTPGQGLQFLFEYFSETQRNKGNFPGRFSGRQFSNSRSEMNVSTLELGDSALYLCASSAVGGLTEAFFGQGTRLTVV.

The chain is built from TRBV4-1 and TRBJ2-5, with a possible D match to TRBD2 (5 bases). V dropped 0 bases and J dropped 5 bases, with 10 bases sitting between them. Germline V gene lookup returns CDR1 MGHRA and CDR2 YSYEKL. This CDR3 region has 14 residues. CDR3 sequence reads: CASSQEGRRETQYF. CDR3 coding DNA: TGCGCCAGCAGCCAAGAAGGGCGGAGGGAGACCCAGTACTTC.

The gene calls are TRBV9 and TRBJ2-7, with 9 bases that match TRBD1. V was clipped by 2 bases and J by 2 bases; unmatched bases: 8. CDR1 and CDR2 from the germline V gene are SGDLS and YYNGEE. The CDR3 spans 16 residues. As DNA, the CDR3 is TGTGCCAGCAGCGTTGACGGGGGACAGGGCCCCTACGAGCAGTACTTC. Its translation: CASSVDGGQGPYEQYF. Combining the CDR3 with reference TRBV9 and TRBJ2-7 gives the whole variable domain DSGVTQTPKHLITATGQRVTLRCSPRSGDLSVYWYQQSLDQGLQFLIQYYNGEERAKGNILERFSAQQFPDLHSELNLSSLELGDSALYFCASSVDGGQGPYEQYFGPGTRLTVT.

The table lists this clone with a count of one. This chain uses TRBV29-1 with TRBJ2-7, with D unclear. V was pared by 7 bases and J by 5 bases, with 15 bases between. Germline V CDR1 and CDR2: SQVTM, ANQGSEA. The CDR3 has 12 amino acids. The CDR3 is CSAEAGGNEQYF. CDR3 coding DNA: TGCAGCGCCGAAGCCGGCGGCAACGAGCAGTACTTC.